This T cell receptor beta chain was identified in a study of T cells in Graves' hyperthyroidism and ophthalmopathy. Study observations and caveats: From stable hyperthyroidism, ophthalmopathy was separated by a 13 V-J model.

This clonotype was detected ten times or more. Its antigen is unidentified. Amplification yielded TCR beta CDR3 regions, with RNA transcripts as the source. The HTBI set primed first-round TCR CDR3 RT-PCR. One entry per CDR3 protein, called by TCRdb with MiXCR from the multiplex PCR reads. Seen here are about 400,000 distinct CDR3 sequences, over 13% observed once, and the top ten hold 25% to 30%. The TCR sequence derives from a man aged 45-65 years with Graves' ophthalmopathy. The sequencing input was blood.

The CDR3 spells CASSPIGQETQYF. CDR3 coding DNA: TGTGCCAGCAGCCCCATAGGGCAAGAGACCCAGTACTTC. The chain combines TRBV3-1 with TRBJ2-5, with no clear D. V was pared by 4 bases and J by 2 bases, with 8 bases between. The CDR3 contains 13 residues. Germline V gene data show CDR1 as LGHDT and CDR2 as YNNKEL (reference sequence).